One and the same sample provided the 14 T cell receptor beta chains below, sequenced in a study of blood T cells in healthy people across ages. Sample-barcoded 5' priming and a J-beta primer mix drove a second PCR of about 7 to 11 cycles. TCRdb re-analysed the 5' RACE reads in MiXCR, keeping a single row per CDR3 protein. The sample includes approximately 800,000 distinct CDR3 sequences, roughly 50% of them seen just once. Sequencing used blood. These receptors were taken from an elderly man in good health.

The chain combines TRBV12-3 or TRBV12-4 with TRBJ2-7; no firm D call. There are 14 residues in the CDR3. Trimming pared 3 bases from V and 3 bases from J, leaving 12 bases between. The CDR3, as DNA: TGTGCCAGCAGTTTTCTAGGAACGCACTACGAGCAGTACTTC. Encoded protein: CASSFLGTHYEQYF.

This chain links TRBV24-1 with TRBJ1-2; unclear D gene. The CDR3 consists of 14 residues. Germline V gives CDR1 KGHDR, CDR2 SFDVKD. Trimming took off 4 bases at V and 5 bases at J, with 13 bases between the two ends. The CDR3 DNA follows: TGTGCCACCAGTGACCGCGATCCTTTTTATGGCTACACCTTC. Translating gives CATSDRDPFYGYTF.

The chain carries TRBV3-1 and TRBJ2-3, with 7 bases aligning to TRBD2. Germline CDR1 LGHDT, CDR2 YNNKEL (reference sequence). V was pared by 4 bases and J by 6 bases, with 1 base of the junction left unmatched. The CDR3 runs to 12 residues. For the CDR3, the DNA is TGTGCCAGCAGCCGGGAGGGGGATACGCAGTATTTT. Translated, it gives CASSREGDTQYF.

The chain uses TRBV9 and TRBJ2-1; tentative D call: TRBD2 (5 bases). The germline CDR1 and CDR2 sequences are SGDLS and YYNGEE. Trimming pared 4 bases from V and 4 bases from J, leaving 21 bases between. The CDR3 covers 17 residues. The CDR3: CASSPRPPSGVYNEQFF. The CDR3 DNA sequence: TGTGCCAGCAGCCCCCGCCCCCCCAGCGGCGTGTACAATGAGCAGTTCTTC.

This chain connects TRBV10-3 to TRBJ1-6; weak D call: TRBD1 (5 bases). The CDR3 length is 17 residues. The V gene's germline CDR1 is ENHRY and CDR2 SYGVKD. V lost 2 bases to trimming and J lost 10 bases, with 21 bases between them. CDR3 sequence (DNA): TGTGCCATCAGTGAGCCCCGGGACGGGACCAAGGAGTCACCCCTCCACTTT. Amino acids: CAISEPRDGTKESPLHF.

This clonotype came up a few times. The chain carries TRBV5-1 and TRBJ2-3; no clear D. Per the germline V gene, CDR1 is SGHRS and CDR2 is YFSETQ. V shed 1 base and J shed 1 base, with 10 bases lying between them. The CDR3 spans 15 residues. The CDR3 region is CASSLYSPGTDTQYF. CDR3 bases: TGCGCCAGCAGCTTGTACTCTCCGGGCACAGATACGCAGTATTTT.

The gene calls are TRBV20-1 and TRBJ2-7, with D uncertain. Trimming shortened V by 4 bases and J by 6 bases, and 19 bases separated the two germline ends. CDR1 is DFQATT and CDR2 is SNEGSKA in the germline V gene (reference sequence). The CDR3 extends over 14 amino acids. CDR3 region: CSATPEPPTPEQYF. CDR3 sequence (DNA): TGCAGTGCTACCCCAGAGCCACCAACGCCCGAGCAGTACTTC.

In this sample, this clonotype turned up many times. The CDR3 nucleotides are TGTGCCAGCAGTCTCCCTAGGGACAGCGCTAACTATGGCTACACCTTC. This sequence encodes CASSLPRDSANYGYTF. The rearrangement links TRBV2 to TRBJ1-2; 7 bases are a match to TRBD1. Germline V gene lookup returns CDR1 SNHLY and CDR2 FYNNEI. V gave up 5 bases and J gave up 0 bases; unmatched junction bases: 9. The CDR3 has 16 amino acids.

This clonotype was detected ten times or more. The genes are TRBV11-2 and TRBJ2-4; the D is unclear. V was clipped by 1 base and J by 6 bases, with 4 bases between them. The CDR3 spans 12 residues. CDR1 is SGHAT, CDR2 FQNNGV, per germline. CDR3 sequence reads: CASSLVGNIQYF. DNA for the CDR3: TGTGCCAGCAGCTTAGTGGGAAACATTCAGTACTTC.

The chain uses TRBV7-6 and TRBJ2-3; the D is unclear. Trimming cost V 5 bases and J 4 bases, with 13 bases left between them. From germline, CDR1 is SGHVS and CDR2 FNYEAQ. CDR3 length equals 14 residues. CDR3 coding DNA: TGTGCCAGCAGCCCTCGTCCTGTACCAGATACGCAGTATTTT. As protein: CASSPRPVPDTQYF.

V usage is TRBV7-3 and J usage is TRBJ2-3; 10 nucleotides align to TRBD2. Trimming cost V 4 bases and J 6 bases; bases outside gene matches: 13. Germline CDR1 SGHTA, CDR2 FQGTGA. This CDR3 is built from 17 residues. In DNA form, the CDR3 reads TGTGCCAGCAGCTCGGGACTTAGCGGGGGGACAAAGGATACGCAGTATTTT. Protein sequence: CASSSGLSGGTKDTQYF.

This clonotype was seen more than once but under ten times. V and J are TRBV24-1 and TRBJ2-1; 8 positions agree with TRBD2. The germline V gene encodes CDR1 KGHDR and CDR2 SFDVKD. The CDR3 totals 15 residues. Trimming cost V 7 bases and J 8 bases; bases outside gene matches: 12. The CDR3 loop is CATSPPSGRNHEQFF. Written as DNA, the CDR3 is TGTGCCACCAGCCCTCCGAGCGGGAGAAATCATGAGCAGTTCTTC.

This clonotype was seen once. This chain connects TRBV27 to TRBJ2-7; 10 positions agree with TRBD1. The DNA end favors TRBJ2-4, so the J call may be wrong. The CDR3 totals 17 residues. Germline CDR1 MNHEY, CDR2 SMNVEV (reference sequence). The CDR3 loop reads CASRSNYRTGQGIIQYF. In DNA, the CDR3 is TGTGCCAGCAGATCCAACTACAGAACGGGACAGGGGATCATTCAGTACTTC.

This clonotype turned up a few times. This chain uses TRBV27 with TRBJ2-7, with unresolved D. The CDR3 extends over 14 amino acids. Per the germline V gene, CDR1 is MNHEY and CDR2 is SMNVEV (reference sequence). Trimming shortened V by 2 bases and J by 0 bases, and 8 bases separated the two germline ends. This CDR3 is CASSLTPASYEQYF. CDR3 in DNA: TGTGCCAGCAGTTTAACCCCGGCCTCCTACGAGCAGTACTTC.